Listed below are T cell receptor beta chains from one sample, sequenced in a study of early T cells in non-severe SARS-CoV-2 infection. From the 5' RACE reads, TCRdb called clonotypes with MiXCR, one entry per CDR3 protein. The repertoire consists of roughly 38,000 distinct CDR3 sequences, with 5.5% to 6.5% occurring once and the leading ten covering about 8%. The specimen was whole blood. These receptors came from an adult who was a healthcare worker with PCR-confirmed SARS-CoV-2 infection or an uninfected control (not recorded which). Each CDR3 is given with its conserved first and last residue. The order of the fields is J gene, V gene, clone size, D gene, CDR3 protein, CDR3 DNA. A D gene is named only where the DNA matches it firmly. Clone size, where shown, is once, few, many, or a class for clones that have expanded.

J: TRBJ2-5
V: TRBV10-3
size: many
D: TRBD2
CDR3: CAIRGSGGQETQYF
DNA: TGTGCCATCAGGGGGAGCGGGGGCCAAGAGACCCAGTACTTC

J: TRBJ2-3
V: TRBV7-9
size: many
D: -
CDR3: CASSFPLTGTDTQYF
DNA: TGTGCCAGCAGCTTCCCCTTGACTGGGACAGATACGCAGTATTTT

J: TRBJ1-1
V: TRBV6-1
size: medium-sized
D: -
CDR3: CAISTEMNTEAFF
DNA: TGTGCCATATCGACAGAAATGAACACTGAAGCTTTCTTT

J: TRBJ2-2
V: TRBV3-1
size: many
D: TRBD2
CDR3: CASGRQGNTGELFF
DNA: TGTGCCTCCGGGAGGCAGGGGAACACCGGGGAGCTGTTTTTT

J: TRBJ2-2
V: TRBV7-9
size: many
D: TRBD2
CDR3: CASSSESGGAPGELFF
DNA: TGTGCCAGCAGCTCCGAGAGCGGGGGGGCCCCCGGGGAGCTGTTTTTT

J: TRBJ2-3
V: TRBV29-1
size: many
D: -
CDR3: CSGRSRDTQYF
DNA: TGCAGCGGCCGCTCGCGGGATACGCAGTATTTT

J: TRBJ1-1
V: TRBV18
size: many
D: -
CDR3: CASSPDRQNTEAFF
DNA: TGTGCCAGCTCACCCGACAGACAGAACACTGAAGCTTTCTTT

J: TRBJ1-2
V: TRBV4-1
size: many
D: -
CDR3: CASSRGVDSSNYGYTF
DNA: TGCGCCAGCAGCCGAGGCGTGGACAGCAGTAACTATGGCTACACCTTC

J: TRBJ2-7
V: TRBV10-3
size: -
D: -
CDR3: CAITAGSSYEQYF
DNA: TGTGCCATCACTGCGGGGAGCTCCTACGAGCAGTACTTC

J: TRBJ2-5
V: TRBV29-1
size: many
D: -
CDR3: CSVEPPGSRTQYF
DNA: TGCAGCGTTGAACCCCCAGGGTCCCGGACCCAGTACTTC

J: TRBJ1-5
V: TRBV18
size: many
D: -
CDR3: CASSLLSNQPQHF
DNA: TGTGCCAGCTCACTACTTAGCAATCAGCCCCAGCATTTT

J: TRBJ1-6
V: TRBV30
size: many
D: -
CDR3: CACHRAPSSYNSPLHF
DNA: TGTGCCTGCCACAGGGCTCCGAGCTCCTATAATTCACCCCTCCACTTT

J: TRBJ1-2
V: TRBV3-1
size: few
D: -
CDR3: CASSFSPSSDYGYTF
DNA: TGTGCCAGCAGCTTCAGCCCCTCCAGCGACTATGGCTACACCTTC

J: TRBJ2-3
V: TRBV29-1
size: many
D: -
CDR3: CSVEGETDTQYF
DNA: TGCAGCGTTGAGGGTGAAACAGATACGCAGTATTTT

J: TRBJ2-5
V: TRBV20-1
size: many
D: -
CDR3: CSARQGQETQYF
DNA: TGCAGTGCTAGACAGGGGCAAGAGACCCAGTACTTC

J: TRBJ2-2
V: TRBV7-2
size: many
D: -
CDR3: CASSLAWGANTGELFF
DNA: TGTGCCAGCAGCTTAGCGTGGGGTGCGAACACCGGGGAGCTGTTTTTT

J: TRBJ1-5
V: TRBV5-6
size: many
D: -
CDR3: CASSLGPLAGNQPQHF
DNA: TGTGCCAGCAGCTTGGGACCCCTCGCGGGCAATCAGCCCCAGCATTTT

J: TRBJ2-7
V: TRBV12-3/TRBV12-4
size: many
D: -
CDR3: CASSLSHGAYEQYF
DNA: TGTGCCAGCAGTTTATCCCATGGGGCCTACGAGCAGTACTTC

J: TRBJ2-7
V: TRBV29-1
size: -
D: -
CDR3: CSYKLRGEQYF
DNA: TGTAGCTATAAGTTACGTGGGGAGCAGTACTTC

J: TRBJ2-2
V: TRBV27
size: many
D: -
CDR3: CASSLYPNTGELFF
DNA: TGTGCCAGCAGTTTATACCCCAACACCGGGGAGCTGTTTTTT

J: TRBJ2-3
V: TRBV12-3/TRBV12-4
size: many
D: -
CDR3: CASRISGQMDSSTDTQYF
DNA: TGTGCCAGCCGGATTTCCGGACAGATGGATTCGAGCACAGATACGCAGTATTTT

J: TRBJ2-7
V: TRBV6-2/TRBV6-3
size: many
D: TRBD2
CDR3: CASSYLGASGRNEQYF
DNA: TGTGCCAGCAGTTACTTAGGCGCTAGCGGGAGAAACGAGCAGTACTTC

J: TRBJ1-6
V: TRBV30
size: many
D: -
CDR3: CALGGSSYNSPLHF
DNA: TGTGCTTTAGGGGGGAGCTCCTATAATTCACCCCTCCACTTT

J: TRBJ1-1
V: TRBV20-1
size: many
D: TRBD1
CDR3: CSEKTGGSTEAFF
DNA: TGCAGTGAAAAGACAGGGGGAAGTACTGAAGCTTTCTTT

J: TRBJ2-5
V: TRBV6-1
size: many
D: TRBD1
CDR3: CASKGRDRGQETQYF
DNA: TGTGCCAGCAAGGGTCGGGACAGGGGGCAAGAGACCCAGTACTTC

J: TRBJ1-1
V: TRBV29-1
size: many
D: -
CDR3: CSPTRGGGNTEAFF
DNA: TGCAGCCCCACTCGGGGGGGTGGGAACACTGAAGCTTTCTTT

J: TRBJ2-7
V: TRBV10-2
size: few
D: -
CDR3: CASTESSLEQYF
DNA: TGCGCCAGCACCGAGAGCTCCCTCGAGCAGTACTTC

J: TRBJ1-1
V: TRBV29-1
size: many
D: -
CDR3: CSVEGGSGNTEAFF
DNA: TGCAGCGTTGAGGGTGGGTCCGGGAACACTGAAGCTTTCTTT

J: TRBJ1-2
V: TRBV12-3/TRBV12-4
size: few
D: -
CDR3: CASGGRGDYGYTF
DNA: TGTGCCAGCGGGGGAAGGGGAGACTATGGCTACACCTTC

J: TRBJ1-6
V: TRBV7-2
size: many
D: TRBD1
CDR3: CASSLGGTVYNSPLHF
DNA: TGTGCCAGCAGCTTAGGAGGGACAGTCTATAATTCACCCCTCCACTTT

J: TRBJ2-5
V: TRBV20-1
size: -
D: -
CDR3: CSASKPFQETQYF
DNA: TGCAGTGCTAGTAAGCCTTTCCAAGAGACCCAGTACTTC

J: TRBJ2-7
V: TRBV28
size: many
D: TRBD1
CDR3: CASRTGERTYEQYF
DNA: TGTGCCAGCAGGACAGGGGAAAGAACCTACGAGCAGTACTTC

J: TRBJ1-5
V: TRBV19
size: many
D: -
CDR3: CASAGSGHSNQPQHF
DNA: TGTGCCAGTGCTGGCTCAGGGCATAGCAATCAGCCCCAGCATTTT

J: TRBJ1-1
V: TRBV10-2
size: many
D: -
CDR3: CATSQGGKAFF
DNA: TGCGCCACTTCGCAAGGGGGGAAAGCTTTCTTT

J: TRBJ2-7
V: TRBV30
size: many
D: -
CDR3: CAWSVVSYEQYF
DNA: TGTGCCTGGAGTGTTGTCAGCTACGAGCAGTACTTC

J: TRBJ2-5
V: TRBV9
size: many
D: -
CDR3: CASNRDPAETQYF
DNA: TGTGCCAGCAACCGGGACCCCGCAGAGACCCAGTACTTC

J: TRBJ2-7
V: TRBV5-4
size: -
D: -
CDR3: CASSLAGRPGHEQYF
DNA: TGTGCCAGCAGCTTGGCGGGCAGGCCGGGACACGAGCAGTACTTC

J: TRBJ2-2
V: TRBV19
size: medium-sized
D: TRBD2
CDR3: CASSIWSLAGGKTGELFF
DNA: TGTGCCAGTAGTATATGGAGTCTAGCGGGAGGCAAAACCGGGGAGCTGTTTTTT

J: TRBJ2-5
V: TRBV5-8
size: medium-sized
D: -
CDR3: CASSNGDAGHETQYF
DNA: TGTGCCAGCAGCAACGGAGATGCGGGCCACGAGACCCAGTACTTC

J: TRBJ1-2
V: TRBV5-1
size: many
D: -
CDR3: CASSPVWIPTNYGYTF
DNA: TGCGCCAGCAGCCCCGTCTGGATCCCGACTAACTATGGCTACACCTTC

J: TRBJ2-7
V: TRBV27
size: many
D: TRBD1
CDR3: CASSARTGQGAYEQYF
DNA: TGTGCCAGCAGTGCTAGAACGGGACAGGGGGCATACGAGCAGTACTTC

J: TRBJ1-2
V: TRBV20-1
size: -
D: -
CDR3: CSARVGSNTNYGYTF
DNA: TGCAGTGCTAGAGTTGGGTCCAACACTAACTATGGCTACACCTTC

J: TRBJ2-7
V: TRBV20-1
size: medium-sized
D: TRBD2
CDR3: CSAKRIGLAYEQYF
DNA: TGCAGTGCAAAAAGAATTGGACTAGCCTACGAGCAGTACTTC

J: TRBJ2-4
V: TRBV7-9
size: many
D: -
CDR3: CASSSGTVGGIQYF
DNA: TGTGCCAGCAGCTCCGGGACGGTCGGGGGCATTCAGTACTTC

J: TRBJ2-1
V: TRBV29-1
size: many
D: TRBD2
CDR3: CSVGQREGIEQFF
DNA: TGCAGCGTTGGCCAGCGGGAGGGGATTGAGCAGTTCTTC

J: TRBJ2-1
V: TRBV10-1
size: many
D: TRBD2
CDR3: CASSLGLVTNEQFF
DNA: TGCGCCAGCAGCCTGGGACTAGTTACGAATGAGCAGTTCTTC

J: TRBJ2-1
V: TRBV7-9
size: many
D: -
CDR3: CASSLDSRNEQFF
DNA: TGTGCCAGCAGCTTAGATAGCCGCAATGAGCAGTTCTTC

J: TRBJ1-1
V: TRBV5-1
size: many
D: TRBD1
CDR3: CASSRDNRGPNTEAFF
DNA: TGCGCCAGCAGCCGCGACAACAGGGGGCCGAACACTGAAGCTTTCTTT

J: TRBJ2-7
V: TRBV14
size: many
D: TRBD1
CDR3: CASSQEGGTGSYEQYF
DNA: TGTGCCAGCAGCCAAGAAGGGGGGACAGGGTCCTACGAGCAGTACTTC